This T cell receptor beta chain derives from a study of cytomegalovirus exposure and HLA in healthy donors (dated by TCRdb to about 2017). Describing the broader study: In an earlier analysis of some 550 of the donors, 250 to 300 Gb of sequence data and approximately 100 million unique TCR beta sequences from 150 million to 200 million T cells were reported. Roughly 300 gigabases of sequencing data and roughly 90 million unique TCR sequences were included in an early release covering about 700 HLA-typed donors. Among the roughly 400 genotyped donors, approximately 77% belonged to the genetic ancestry cluster associated with self-reported Caucasian donors. The study aimed to test whether signatures of past pathogen exposure could be identified by cataloging public T cell receptors. The study profiled the T cell repertoires of about 640 subjects by immunosequencing and related them to cytomegalovirus serostatus. Along with the approximately 620-subject first cohort, a separate validation cohort of approximately 110 different subjects was used. To predict cytomegalovirus infection status, the study brought together high-throughput TCR immunosequencing, statistical association of individual TCRs with disease status, and machine learning. A later analysis re-examined previously published TCR beta repertoires from just over 650 donors and added high-resolution HLA genotyping to investigate patterns of TCR occurrence. In the later analysis, no new phenotypic data were used to find candidate immune exposures; instead, reliance was placed on TCR beta sequences and their occurrence across donors. An earlier analysis of several hundred of the donors applied high-throughput TCR beta sequencing to assess whether each TCR beta V gene segment acted as functional or pseudogenic. Donor age, sex, ethnicity and CMV serostatus were collected together with the repertoire data. A later genetic analysis used genome-wide SNP genotypes for 398 of the 666 donors, treating that subset as a discovery cohort. Every discovery cohort repertoire had been produced on one sequencing platform. Class I and class II HLA loci were covered by the typing at four-digit resolution. The number of typed donors differed by locus: roughly 629-640 for A, B, C, DRB1 and DQB1; 522 for DQA1; approximately 600 for DPA1; and some 430 for DPB1. Several DR-DQ haplotypes were treated as single units for association and clustering because of strong linkage in the cohort. Across under 500 genotyped donors of the cohort, an average of approximately 240,000 unique TCR beta nucleotide sequences per donor were sequenced, and 15% to 20% of those sequences were non-productive. Study-wide conclusions, independent of this receptor: Several of the top co-occurrence clusters appeared to be linked to parvovirus B19, influenza, CMV and Epstein-Barr virus, according to a later analysis. Compared with equally common non-associated chains, HLA-associated TCR beta chains in a later analysis were more clonally expanded and had lower generation probabilities. Linkage disequilibrium might explain the correlated functional status among segregating V segments, but an unknown experimental factor could not be excluded. In both the original and validation cohorts, the classifier was reported to diagnose cytomegalovirus status with high specificity and sensitivity. When HLA alleles, especially DR and DQ, strongly co-occurred, TCR associations were difficult to assign to individual alleles. In a later analysis, most CMV-associated TCR beta chains were found to appear HLA-restricted, with HLA associations seemingly driven largely by CMV exposure. A further reported finding was that TCR beta sequences accurately predicted the HLA-A and HLA-B alleles for most subjects in the first cohort. Because counts were too low, seventeen rarely observed V segments, including chromosome 9 orphons, were excluded from the earlier analysis of 587 of the donors. The only immune exposure information available for the cohort was CMV serostatus. According to the authors, the approach could potentially be generalized to other disease states and immunological phenotypes. Compared with the 666-donor mean, donors in an Asian-associated ancestry cluster had fewer N-insertions in productive TCRs, according to a later genetic analysis. In vitro tests confirmed that a few of the cytomegalovirus-associated TCR beta chains recognize cytomegalovirus antigens. An association between a missense DCLRE1C variant and V-gene and J-gene trimming of TCR beta chains was found in a later genetic analysis and replicated in an independent cohort. Presence/absence analyses assumed roughly uniform sequencing depth across donors, an assumption that may not hold. A later analysis associated around 16,000 TCR beta sequences with specific HLA alleles at a false discovery rate of 0.05. Only TCR beta chains were sequenced in this cohort, and the absence of alpha or paired-chain data limited detectable features. Most TCR sequences were seen in very few donors, while some public TCRs were found in many individuals. HLA typing was unavailable for some donors at each locus, so association tests used only the typed subset. A later analysis found that TCR association rates varied across HLA loci, with DRB1 alleles showing the most associated TCRs and HLA-C alleles the fewest. In an earlier analysis of approximately 590 of the donors, most TCR beta V segments were observed in productive rearrangements about 90% or about 30% of the time, broadly matching IMGT annotations. A group of highly shared sequence variants was considered likely to be a technical artifact of the sequencing pipeline. Some IMGT-functional V segments, including TRBV6-2 and TRBV6-3, could not be distinguished by the 87-base-pair reads and were therefore excluded. A total of 150 or so TCR beta chains were listed by the study as associated with cytomegalovirus.

The library was produced with the immunoSEQ multiplex PCR assay. For the multiplex PCR, a mixture combining 60 forward primers for TCR Vbeta segments and 13 reverse primers for TCR Jbeta segments was used. Amplification of the CDR3 region of rearranged TCR beta genes was performed with a multiplex PCR assay on genomic DNA. Amplified TCR beta libraries were sequenced as 87-base-pair reads on the Illumina HiSeq System. Concerning the study's data processing: A later analysis counted tens of millions of unique TCR beta chains across the 666 repertoires, and some 11 million of these chains were shared by at least two donors. To remove PCR and sequencing errors, raw reads were error-corrected and collapsed into unique sequences using a nearest-neighbor algorithm that merged closely related sequences. Alignment of CDR3 sequences to IMGT reference sequences was used to assign V, D and J gene segments. For a sequence to be retained, a match of at least six nucleotides to both a V gene segment and a J gene segment was required. Rearrangements were classified as productive when the CDR3 lacked stop codons and remained in frame with V and J, and all other rearrangements were classified as non-productive. Following IMGT convention, CDR3 was defined as the stretch from the second conserved V-encoded cysteine to the conserved J-encoded phenylalanine. The earlier analysis of roughly 590 of the donors excluded any sequence lacking an unambiguous match to a single V gene segment. In an earlier analysis of 450 to 750 of the donors, a V segment was called functional when productive rearrangements were above 56.7%, and segregating when the standard deviation between donors exceeded 5%. To diagnose cytomegalovirus status from the catalog of TCR beta chain sequences, a statistical classification framework was built. V and J gene assignment, in a later analysis, came from comparing TCR nucleotide sequences with IMGT/GENE-DB human TR gene sequences. Using the TCRdist pipeline, a later analysis assigned CDR3 sequences along with most-parsimonious VDJ recombination scenarios. In a later analysis, every TCR beta chain was defined by the combination of its CDR3 amino acid sequence and its V-gene family, and reads without a unique V-gene family were dropped. In a later analysis, 550 to 650 highly shared, low-generation-probability nucleotide sequences were removed to address suspected cross-contamination and a sequencing artifact. In a later analysis, a clonal expansion index was calculated for each public chain from normalized within-repertoire ranks of inferred template counts. Generation probabilities in a later analysis came from a VDJ recombination model fitted to out-of-frame rearrangements, and those results were checked against IGoR. Hypergeometric tests were used in a later analysis to score TCR-TCR, TCR-HLA and TCR-CMV co-occurrence, with a repertoire-size bias correction applied to the TCR pairs. A later analysis estimated false discovery rates by permuting HLA or CMV assignments 20 times. In a later analysis, co-occurring TCRs were grouped using DBSCAN, and TCRdist sequence similarity was added for clustering within HLA-allele-positive subsets. Repertoires with fewer than 30,000 or more than 120,000 public chains, plus five repertoires with anomalous nucleotide sharing, were excluded from co-occurrence clustering. The immuneACCESS repertoire file appears here via TCRdb, limited to in-frame rearrangements. These files lack a portion of the clones; in checked studies, under half of the deficit traces to unresolved V genes, and the cause of the others is not known. The V and J calls and clone size are taken from that table; D and trimming were inferred from the DNA. The sample table lists about 120,000 clones, around 60% of them with a count of one. Of the sample, 9.5% is held by the ten largest clones.

This clone was observed a handful of times. Its antigen remains unidentified. Per-base qualities were not stored, and no clone one base away is much larger. Trimming at the junction amounts to 1 base on V and 2 bases on J, and the germline ends lie 19 bases apart. The CDR3 measures 18 amino acids from cysteine to phenylalanine. Kept here is only the CDR3 DNA, which spans 54 bases and is read in frame from base 1. Reading the germline V gene gives CDR1 SGHNT and CDR2 YENEEA. The cohort consisted of approximately 690 healthy bone marrow donors. All cohort members were sampled while nominally healthy, although unrecorded immune exposures were likely present. The donor was CMV seropositive and belonged to the group of over 250 seropositive cohort members. A peripheral blood sample was collected from each donor, and TCR beta sequencing was performed on peripheral blood mononuclear cells. The Qiagen DNeasy Blood Extraction Kit was used to extract genomic DNA from the blood cell samples.

The clonotype comes from a woman between 40 and 55 years old in good health and CMV-seropositive. Sample: PBMCs. Rearrangement joined TRBV11-3 to TRBJ2-3, and possibly TRBD1, on 6 matching bases. CDR3 reads: CASSLGLNRDKFTDTQYF. DNA sequence: TGTGCCAGCAGCTTAGGGCTTAACCGGGACAAGTTCACAGATACGCAGTATTTT.